Below are 20 T cell receptor beta chains sequenced from a single sample in a study of blood T cell repertoires in COVID-19. TCRdb's table, derived via immunoSEQ multiplex PCR, lists solely in-frame clones and lacks some. Counted here are roughly 250,000 clones, 80% to 90% occurring once; the ten biggest clones make up 2% to 3%. What was sequenced was PBMCs or T cells enriched from blood (not recorded which). The receptor set was obtained from a woman aged 25 to 45 with acute COVID-19.

This clone occurred many times. The chain employs TRBV6-5 and TRBJ1-3; 7 bases align to TRBD1. The CDR3 is 16 residues long. Germline assignment: CDR1 MNHEY and CDR2 SVGAGI. J lost 1 base, V lost 3 bases, and 6 bases had no gene match. In nucleotides, the CDR3 is TGTGCCAGCAGTTATCCCGGGACAGAGTCTGGAAACACCATATATTTT. It codes for CASSYPGTESGNTIYF.

The chain recombines TRBV3-1 (or the pseudogene TRBV3-2) with TRBJ2-7, with 12 bases matching TRBD2. V gave up 1 base and J gave up 7 bases; unmatched junction bases: 5. The CDR3 covers 15 residues. Per germline, CDR1 LGHDT and CDR2 YNNKEL (reference sequence). CDR3 region: CASSQVPSGGAEQYF. The CDR3 bases are TGTGCCAGCAGCCAAGTGCCTAGCGGGGGGGCGGAGCAGTACTTC.

J is TRBJ1-5 and V is TRBV10-1; maybe TRBD1 (5 bases). CDR1 is WNHNN, CDR2 SYGVQD, per germline (reference sequence). The CDR3 length is 14 residues. Deletions cut 8 bases from V and 8 bases from J, with 19 bases between. DNA of the CDR3: TGCGCCAGCGAGATCCAGGACATTTTTAAGCCCCAGCATTTT. Its protein product is CASEIQDIFKPQHF.

This clone has only a few counts. This CDR3 is also generated by other DNA sequences in the sample. This chain joins TRBV7-9 and TRBJ1-2, with unresolved D. From germline, CDR1 is SEHNR and CDR2 FQNEAQ (reference sequence). This CDR3 region has 12 residues. The V gene lost 1 base and the J gene lost 4 bases, with 4 bases spanning the gap. The CDR3 reads CASSLDSYGYTF. The CDR3 DNA reads TGTGCCAGCAGCTTAGATAGCTATGGCTACACCTTC.

The V gene is TRBV11-3, the J gene TRBJ2-7; D remains ambiguous. CDR1 is SGHNT, CDR2 YENEEA, per germline. There are 15 residues in the CDR3. The V end was cut by 1 base, the J end by 5 bases, with 15 bases between. The CDR3 DNA follows: TGTGCCAGCAGCTTAGGTATTGGCCCCCAGAACGAGCAGTACTTC. Translation gives CASSLGIGPQNEQYF.

The chain uses TRBV6-5 and TRBJ1-5; D perhaps matches TRBD1 (5 bases). The V end lost 8 bases, the J end lost 6 bases, and 20 bases lay between the germline ends. This CDR3 is 15 amino acids long. Per germline, CDR1 MNHEY and CDR2 SVGAGI. The CDR3 is CASQKAPQGGQPQHF. CDR3 coding DNA: TGTGCCAGCCAAAAAGCTCCTCAGGGAGGTCAGCCCCAGCATTTT.

The chain is built from TRBV24-1 and TRBJ2-3; possibly TRBD2 for D (6 bases). This CDR3 comprises 14 residues. Germline V gene data show CDR1 as KGHDR and CDR2 as SFDVKD. V was pared by 2 bases and J by 1 base, with 6 bases between. The CDR3 sequence: CATSDSSGTDTQYF. In DNA, the CDR3 is TGTGCCACCAGTGATTCTAGCGGCACAGATACGCAGTATTTT.

The rearrangement uses TRBV3-1 (or the pseudogene TRBV3-2) and TRBJ2-5, with a possible D match to TRBD1 (6 bases). The CDR3 spans 13 residues. Germline V gene data show CDR1 as LGHDT and CDR2 as YNNKEL (reference sequence). The V end lost 1 base, the J end lost 5 bases, and 8 bases lay between the germline ends. CDR3 residues: CASSQAQGETQYF. Here the CDR3 DNA reads TGTGCCAGCAGCCAAGCTCAGGGGGAGACCCAGTACTTC.

The chain carries TRBV10-3 and TRBJ2-5; 7 nucleotides line up with TRBD2. Germline CDR1 and CDR2: ENHRY and SYGVKD. The CDR3 runs 13 residues. V lost 5 bases and J lost 3; bases outside the gene matches: 3. The CDR3 reads CAISRGLEETQYF. The CDR3 coding sequence is TGTGCCATCAGTCGAGGACTAGAAGAGACCCAGTACTTC.

The CDR3 nucleotides read TGTGCCAGCAGCAGGACTAGCGGGGGGCGTTCCTACGAGCAGTACTTC. This sequence encodes CASSRTSGGRSYEQYF. This rearrangement joins TRBV9 to TRBJ2-7; 14 bases map to TRBD2. Unmatched junction bases numbered 4, after V lost 4 bases and J lost 1 base. This CDR3 contains 16 residues. Looked up from germline, CDR1 is SGDLS and CDR2 is YYNGEE.

This clone was seen a single time. The chain joins TRBV9 to TRBJ2-7, with a tentative D call TRBD2 (6 bases). The CDR3 length is 15 residues. V was clipped by 0 bases and J by 0 bases, with 10 bases between them. CDR1 and CDR2 from the germline V gene are SGDLS and YYNGEE. DNA for the CDR3: TGTGCCAGCAGCGTAGTTGCGGGGAGCTCCTACGAGCAGTACTTC. Protein product: CASSVVAGSSYEQYF.

The chain is built from TRBV3-1 (or the pseudogene TRBV3-2) and TRBJ1-2; D remains unclear. The CDR3 is 13 residues long. Per germline, CDR1 LGHDT and CDR2 YNNKEL (reference sequence). The V end lost 2 bases, the J end lost 7 bases, and 11 bases lay between the germline ends. The CDR3 coding sequence is TGTGCCAGCAGCCAAATCGATGCAGGTGGCTACACCTTC. Translating it yields CASSQIDAGGYTF.

V gene TRBV7-8 combines with J gene TRBJ1-2; 9 bases agree with TRBD1. CDR1 and CDR2 (germline): SGHVS, FQNEAQ. The ends lost 5 bases at V and 3 bases at J; junction bases unmatched: 7. This CDR3 is 15 amino acids long. The CDR3 loop is CASSLTGGADYGYTF. The CDR3 DNA is TGTGCCAGCAGCCTCACAGGGGGCGCCGACTATGGCTACACCTTC. Full variable domain (rest looked up from reference TRBV7-8 and TRBJ1-2): GAGVSQSPRYKVAKRGQDVALRCDPISGHVSLFWYQQALGQGPEFLTYFQNEAQLDKSGLPSDRFFAERPEGSVSTLKIQRTQQEDSAVYLCASSLTGGADYGYTFGSGTRLTVV.

The chain uses TRBV6-6 and TRBJ1-3; 7 nucleotides agree with TRBD1. With V trimmed by 2 bases and J by 7 bases, 11 bases remained unmatched. The CDR3 has 16 amino acids. The V gene's germline CDR1 is MNHNY and CDR2 SVGAGI (reference sequence). DNA of the CDR3: TGTGCCAGCAGTTACGATTACAGGGGAATCGGGAACACCATATATTTT. Protein sequence: CASSYDYRGIGNTIYF.

In the case of this clone: Additional DNA sequences in this sample encode the identical CDR3. This rearrangement joins TRBV19 to TRBJ1-5, with 9 bases lining up with TRBD1. Germline CDR1 and CDR2: LNHDA and SQIVND (reference sequence). The CDR3 is made up of 14 amino acids. Losses at the gene ends were 7 bases for V and 4 bases for J; bases not matched to a gene: 5. The CDR3 reads CASMRGQGNQPQHF. CDR3 coding DNA: TGTGCCAGTATGCGGGGACAGGGAAATCAGCCCCAGCATTTT.

The chain is built from TRBV2 and TRBJ2-3; TRBD2 matches 15 bases. This CDR3 region has 14 residues. The ends lost 10 bases at V and 5 bases at J; junction bases unmatched: 4. Germline CDR1 is SNHLY and CDR2 is FYNNEI. CDR3 residues: CAKGTSGGQDTQYF. CDR3 DNA sequence: TGTGCCAAGGGGACTAGCGGGGGGCAAGATACGCAGTATTTT.

This clone was found once. The V gene is TRBV18, the J gene TRBJ2-5; D might be TRBD1 (6 bases). Between the trimmed V and J ends, which lost 1 base and 3 bases, there was a span of 9 bases. The CDR3 has 14 residues. Germline V gene data show CDR1 as KGHSH and CDR2 as LQKENI. CDR3 sequence: CASSPQWTEETQYF. The CDR3 DNA reads TGTGCCAGCTCACCACAATGGACAGAAGAGACCCAGTACTTC. The full variable domain, its missing parts supplied by reference TRBV18 and TRBJ2-5, is NAGVMQNPRHLVRRRGQEARLRCSPMKGHSHVYWYRQLPEEGLKFMVYLQKENIIDESGMPKERFSAEFPKEGPSILRIQQVVRGDSAAYFCASSPQWTEETQYFGPGTRLLVL.

The chain is built from TRBV5-1 and TRBJ1-1, with a tentative D call TRBD1 (5 bases). V lost 0 bases to trimming and J lost 2 bases, with 11 bases between them. This CDR3 is built from 15 residues. Germline CDR1 SGHRS, CDR2 YFSETQ. The CDR3 nucleotides are TGCGCCAGCAGCTTGGGAATAGGGGCCAACACTGAAGCTTTCTTT. It specifies CASSLGIGANTEAFF.

The V call is TRBV19, the J call TRBJ1-5; tentatively, D is TRBD1 (6 bases). Trimming took 11 bases from V and 0 from J, leaving 17 bases between them. The germline V gene has CDR1 LNHDA and CDR2 SQIVND (reference sequence). This CDR3 has 15 residues. CDR3 bases: TGTGCCTCCAGACAGGCTCTTTATAGCAATCAGCCCCAGCATTTT. Translation: CASRQALYSNQPQHF.

The chain is built from TRBV4-3 and TRBJ2-7; TRBD2 matches 8 bases. With 5 bases clipped from V and 1 base from J, the junction kept 7 bases outside the gene matches. This CDR3 has 15 residues. The germline gives CDR1 LGHNA, CDR2 YSLEER. The CDR3 here is CASSALAERSYEQYF. The CDR3 coding sequence is TGCGCCAGCAGCGCACTAGCGGAGAGATCCTACGAGCAGTACTTC.